This is a list of T cell receptor beta chains from one sample in a study of blood T cell repertoires in COVID-19. Sequenced by immunoSEQ multiplex PCR; TCRdb stores in-frame clones only, minus some. This table has some 460,000 clones, about 85% appearing once. The sequenced sample was PBMCs or T cells enriched from blood (not recorded which). The receptors originated from a woman under 30 with acute COVID-19. Each CDR3 is given with its conserved first and last residue. The D gene is left open where the match is weak. A row's size may be missing; if present it is once, few, many or a size class.

V	J	D	size	CDR3	DNA
TRBV19	TRBJ1-3	-	-	CASSMQQVYSGNTIYF	TGTGCCAGTAGTATGCAGCAGGTGTACTCTGGAAACACCATATATTTT
TRBV12-3/TRBV12-4	TRBJ2-1	-	once	CASSPTPPGEQFF	TGTGCCAGCAGCCCGACTCCTCCTGGTGAGCAGTTCTTC
TRBV11-2	TRBJ2-7	-	-	CASSPLAKSSYEQYF	TGTGCCAGCAGTCCCCTAGCGAAGAGCTCCTACGAGCAGTACTTC
TRBV12-5	TRBJ1-5	TRBD1	-	CASGPDRGGGQPQHF	TGTGCTAGTGGGCCAGACAGGGGAGGGGGTCAGCCCCAGCATTTT
TRBV5-6	TRBJ2-5	TRBD2	once	CASSSILAALQETQYF	TGTGCCAGCAGCTCCATACTAGCGGCACTCCAAGAGACCCAGTACTTC
TRBV11-2	TRBJ1-2	TRBD1	-	CASSLNPGGARWSYTF	TGTGCCAGCAGCTTAAACCCAGGGGGCGCGCGGTGGAGCTACACCTTC
TRBV27	TRBJ1-1	-	-	CASSIRAMNTEAFF	TGTGCCAGCAGTATTAGAGCAATGAACACTGAAGCTTTCTTT
TRBV7-3	TRBJ2-5	TRBD2	-	CASSPKGLAGGHWETQYF	TGTGCCAGCAGCCCTAAGGGTCTAGCGGGGGGGCATTGGGAGACCCAGTACTTC
TRBV7-9	TRBJ2-7	-	once	CASSPGQPGSYEQYF	TGTGCCAGCAGTCCCGGACAGCCAGGCTCCTACGAGCAGTACTTC
TRBV7-8	TRBJ1-3	TRBD1	-	CASSLDPSRTGAGNTIYF	TGTGCCAGCAGCTTAGATCCTTCGAGGACAGGGGCTGGAAACACCATATATTTT
TRBV6-1	TRBJ1-2	-	-	CASSEARGIYGYTF	TGTGCCAGCAGTGAAGCGAGGGGGATCTATGGCTACACCTTC
TRBV3-1/TRBV3-2	TRBJ2-7	-	-	CASSQDRASWQYF	TGTGCCAGCAGCCAAGATAGAGCGAGTTGGCAGTACTTC
TRBV2	TRBJ2-3	TRBD1	once	CASSGMGQGAFGTDTQYF	TGTGCCAGCAGTGGGATGGGACAGGGGGCGTTCGGCACAGATACGCAGTATTTT
TRBV19	TRBJ1-2	-	-	CASSIPWRDGYTF	TGTGCCAGTAGTATCCCATGGAGGGACGGCTACACCTTC
TRBV4-3	TRBJ1-3	-	-	CASSQDPGDGNTIYF	TGCGCCAGCAGCCAAGATCCAGGGGACGGAAACACCATATATTTT
TRBV3-1/TRBV3-2	TRBJ1-3	-	-	CASSQDYRVPSGNTIYF	TGTGCCAGCAGCCAAGATTACCGGGTACCTTCGGGAAACACCATATATTTT
TRBV5-1	TRBJ1-1	-	few	CASTKGRNTEAFF	TGCGCCAGCACTAAGGGGCGAAACACTGAAGCTTTCTTT
TRBV7-9	TRBJ1-5	-	-	CASSFQGKGNQPQHF	TGTGCCAGCAGCTTTCAGGGAAAAGGCAATCAGCCCCAGCATTTT
TRBV18	TRBJ1-4	-	-	CASSPQDSANEKLFF	TGTGCCAGCTCACCACAAGACAGTGCTAATGAAAAACTGTTTTTT
TRBV11-2	TRBJ1-5	TRBD1	-	CASSGQAPNQPQHF	TGTGCCAGCAGCGGACAGGCCCCTAATCAGCCCCAGCATTTT
TRBV6-5	TRBJ1-4	-	-	CASSLQETEKLFF	TGTGCCAGCAGTCTTCAGGAAACTGAAAAACTGTTTTTT
TRBV2	TRBJ2-7	TRBD1	-	CASTGGSYEQYF	TGTGCCAGCACAGGGGGCTCCTACGAGCAGTACTTC
TRBV28	TRBJ2-5	TRBD2	-	CASSPAGGPNQETQYF	TGTGCCAGCAGCCCAGCGGGAGGGCCCAACCAAGAGACCCAGTACTTC
TRBV9	TRBJ1-2	-	-	CASSAHTLDSSSYGYTF	TGTGCCAGCAGCGCCCATACCCTCGACTCCTCCAGCTATGGCTACACCTTC
TRBV3-1/TRBV3-2	TRBJ1-2	TRBD1	-	CASSRGDSVNGYTF	TGTGCCAGCAGCCGGGGGGACAGCGTTAATGGCTACACCTTC
TRBV9	TRBJ1-1	-	-	CASSVSGLGGEAFF	TGTGCCAGCAGCGTATCAGGGCTCGGCGGTGAAGCTTTCTTT
TRBV7-2	TRBJ1-4	TRBD1	-	CASSLGIRGREKLFF	TGTGCCAGCAGCTTAGGAATTAGGGGGCGGGAAAAACTGTTTTTT
TRBV24-1	TRBJ2-2	-	-	CATSSLANTGELFF	TGTGCCACCAGTTCTCTAGCGAACACCGGGGAGCTGTTTTTT
TRBV25-1	TRBJ2-7	TRBD2	once	CASSERGLAGLQYF	TGTGCCAGCAGTGAAAGGGGGTTAGCGGGGCTTCAGTACTTC